Below, one T cell receptor beta chain is given with its context. The data were taken from a study of cytomegalovirus exposure and HLA in healthy donors. Germline CDR1 reads SGHNT; CDR2 reads YYREEE (reference sequence). The CDR3 totals 16 residues. Trimming cost V 4 bases and J 0 bases; bases outside gene matches: 9. PCR employed 60 Vbeta and 13 Jbeta primers. The data were produced by immunoSEQ multiplex PCR, yet TCRdb's version contains in-frame clones alone and is incomplete. The table records roughly 69,000 clones, roughly 67% of them present only once. Source material: PBMCs. The receptor's source is a man aged 45-65 years in good health and CMV-seronegative. The chain recombines TRBV5-4 with TRBJ2-5, with 7 nucleotides matching TRBD1. This chain's CDR3 is CASSASGGSHQETQYF. In nucleotides, the CDR3 is TGTGCCAGCAGCGCATCAGGGGGTAGTCACCAAGAGACCCAGTACTTC.